These 26 T cell receptor beta chains came from one sample sequenced in a study of blood T cell repertoires in COVID-19. Some clones are missing from TCRdb's copy, which holds only in-frame ones; the method was immunoSEQ multiplex PCR. The data contain about 230,000 clones, 80% to 90% of them singletons. Sequenced: peripheral blood. All receptors come from a woman older than 75 with active or convalescent COVID-19.

The V gene is TRBV15, the J gene TRBJ2-7, with TRBD1 matching 8 bases. V lost 5 bases, J lost 2 bases, and 11 bases stayed unmatched. Germline values: CDR1 LNHNV, CDR2 YYDKDF (reference sequence). The CDR3 sequence is 16 residues long. CDR3 in amino acids: CATSGDRGKPPYEQYF. The CDR3 DNA reads as TGTGCCACCAGCGGCGACAGGGGAAAGCCCCCCTACGAGCAGTACTTC.

The V and J genes are TRBV6-1 and TRBJ1-3; D unclear. The CDR3 has 12 amino acids. Germline V gene data show CDR1 as MNHNS and CDR2 as SASEGT. V lost 3 bases and J lost 4, with 4 bases in between. In DNA, the CDR3 is TGTGCCAGCAGTGATGCGGGAAACACCATATATTTT. It is translated as CASSDAGNTIYF.

DNA for the CDR3: TGTGCCAGCAGGGAGGACAGGTACAATGAGCAGTTCTTC. It codes for CASREDRYNEQFF. The chain uses TRBV5-4 and TRBJ2-1, with 7 positions matching TRBD1. Trimming at V came to 5 bases and at J to 4 bases, leaving 3 bases not matched to a gene. Per the germline V gene, CDR1 is SGHNT and CDR2 is YYREEE (reference sequence). This CDR3 region has 13 residues.

The CDR3 region has the DNA TGCGCCAGCAGCCGCAAGACAGGGAGCGGCTACACCTTC. It specifies CASSRKTGSGYTF. This sequence joins TRBV4-3 and TRBJ1-2, with 7 positions matching TRBD1. Germline assignment: CDR1 LGHNA and CDR2 YSLEER. The CDR3 extends over 13 amino acids. V was pared by 4 bases and J by 8 bases, with 7 bases of the junction left unmatched.

The chain joins TRBV9 to TRBJ1-6, with TRBD1 matching 7 bases. The CDR3 runs to 14 residues. The V and J ends lost 4 bases and 10 bases, in that order; junction bases with no gene match: 8. Germline V CDR1 and CDR2: SGDLS, YYNGEE. The CDR3 loop reads CASSTTGAGSPLHF. The CDR3 DNA follows: TGTGCCAGCAGCACCACAGGGGCTGGGTCACCCCTCCACTTT.

The chain has TRBV2 and TRBJ1-1; D remains ambiguous. V lost 0 bases, J lost 11 bases, and 4 bases lay in between. The CDR3 is made up of 10 amino acids. CDR1 and CDR2 (germline): SNHLY, FYNNEI. The CDR3 DNA follows: TGTGCCAGCAGTGAAGCGCGGGCTTTCTTT. Protein: CASSEARAFF.

This chain uses TRBV10-3 with TRBJ2-7; D gene unclear. Per the germline V gene, CDR1 is ENHRY and CDR2 is SYGVKD. The V and J ends lost 3 bases and 2 bases respectively, with 14 bases between them. This CDR3 has 15 amino acids. The CDR3 sequence: CAISDVVRSTYEQYF. DNA of the CDR3: TGTGCCATCAGTGATGTTGTCAGATCAACCTACGAGCAGTACTTC.

The chain has TRBV3-1 (or the pseudogene TRBV3-2) and TRBJ2-1; 11 nucleotides align to TRBD2. V lost 3 bases to trimming and J lost 5 bases; unmatched junction nucleotides: 9. The CDR3 extends over 17 amino acids. Germline CDR1 reads LGHDT; CDR2 reads YNNKEL (reference sequence). In nucleotides, the CDR3 is TGTGCCAGCAGCCATCCCCTGGCTAGCGGGAGGAACAATGAGCAGTTCTTC. Translated: CASSHPLASGRNNEQFF.

The chain uses TRBV18 and TRBJ1-5; 7 nucleotides match TRBD1. Per germline, CDR1 KGHSH and CDR2 LQKENI. This CDR3 contains 16 residues. V trimming: 2 bases; J trimming: 7 bases; junction bases outside the gene matches: 11. CDR3 amino acids: CASSPGDSLSLQPQHF. DNA of the CDR3: TGTGCCAGCTCACCAGGGGACAGTCTATCTCTCCAGCCCCAGCATTTT.

The chain combines TRBV19 with TRBJ1-5; a possible D gene is TRBD1 (5 bases). V was clipped by 10 bases and J by 0 bases, with 13 bases between them. Per germline, CDR1 LNHDA and CDR2 SQIVND (reference sequence). This CDR3 spans 14 amino acids. The chain's CDR3 is CATDRQGSNQPQHF. The CDR3 bases are TGTGCCACCGATCGGCAGGGTAGCAATCAGCCCCAGCATTTT.

The gene calls are TRBV5-6 and TRBJ2-1; D is unresolved. The CDR3 runs 15 residues. V shed 7 bases and J shed 5 bases, with 19 bases lying between them. The germline V gene has CDR1 SGHDT and CDR2 YYEEEE. The CDR3 region is CASGLYIEANNEQFF. DNA of the CDR3: TGTGCCAGCGGGCTTTACATCGAAGCCAACAATGAGCAGTTCTTC. The full variable domain, completed using reference TRBV5-6 and TRBJ2-1, is DAGVTQSPTHLIKTRGQQVTLRCSPKSGHDTVSWYQQALGQGPQFIFQYYEEEERQRGNFPDRFSGHQFPNYSSELNVNALLLGDSALYLCASGLYIEANNEQFFGPGTRLTVL.

The CDR3 DNA follows: TGTGCCAGCTCACCACTTGACGGGGATGGCTACACCTTC. Translating gives CASSPLDGDGYTF. V is TRBV18 and J is TRBJ1-2; D is uncertain. CDR3 size: 13 residues. Germline V lookup: CDR1 KGHSH, CDR2 LQKENI. Deletions cut 1 base from V and 6 bases from J, with 9 bases between.

The J gene is TRBJ2-1, the V gene TRBV3-1 (or the pseudogene TRBV3-2), with 11 bases lining up with TRBD2. This CDR3 is built from 14 residues. V lost 6 bases and J lost 9; bases outside the gene matches: 7. The germline CDR1 and CDR2 sequences are LGHDT and YNNKEL (reference sequence). As DNA, the CDR3 is TGTGCCAGCAGGTACGGACTAGCGGGTGGTGAGCAGTTCTTC. It encodes CASRYGLAGGEQFF.

This clone showed up just a few times. The V and J genes are TRBV5-4 and TRBJ2-2, with 8 nucleotides matching TRBD2. The CDR3 has 17 amino acids. The V and J ends lost 4 bases and 1 base, in that order; junction bases with no gene match: 9. Germline CDR1 reads SGHNT; CDR2 reads YYREEE (reference sequence). CDR3 nucleotide sequence: TGTGCCAGCAGCACCGGGGCCGGGACTAGGAACACCGGGGAGCTGTTTTTT. Translating it yields CASSTGAGTRNTGELFF.

The chain has TRBV6-5 and TRBJ2-1, with 9 bases identical to TRBD2. The V and J ends lost 6 bases and 5 bases, in that order; junction bases with no gene match: 8. This CDR3 spans 15 amino acids. Germline assignment: CDR1 MNHEY and CDR2 SVGAGI. CDR3 residues: CASRSSGGRNNEQFF. The CDR3 nucleotides are TGTGCCAGCAGGAGTAGCGGGGGTCGAAACAATGAGCAGTTCTTC.

This clone was counted many times. The chain carries TRBV9 and TRBJ2-1; 9 bases line up with TRBD1. CDR1 and CDR2 (germline): SGDLS, YYNGEE. The ends lost 0 bases at V and 7 bases at J; junction bases unmatched: 11. The CDR3 contains 17 residues. The CDR3 protein is CASSVAVTGTGRNEQFF. Here the CDR3 DNA reads TGTGCCAGCAGCGTAGCGGTGACCGGGACAGGGAGGAATGAGCAGTTCTTC.

The chain is built from TRBV2 and TRBJ1-4; 7 bases match TRBD1. Germline CDR1 reads SNHLY; CDR2 reads FYNNEI. Germline trimming cut 6 bases from V and 8 bases from J; bases unmatched to any gene: 3. CDR3 size: 12 residues. The CDR3 bases are TGTGCCAGCAGAGGGGACAGCGAAAAACTGTTTTTT. Its protein is CASRGDSEKLFF.

The J gene is TRBJ1-4, the V gene TRBV10-3; tentative D call: TRBD1 (5 bases). V gave up 0 bases and J gave up 8 bases, with 13 bases separating them. The length of the CDR3 is 15 residues. Per germline, CDR1 ENHRY and CDR2 SYGVKD. In DNA form, the CDR3 reads TGTGCCATCAGTGAGTCGGGGAGGGACTGGGAAAAACTGTTTTTT. It yields the protein CAISESGRDWEKLFF.

This chain connects TRBV3-1 (or the pseudogene TRBV3-2) to TRBJ2-7, with TRBD2 matching 7 bases. Unmatched junction bases numbered 8, after V lost 0 bases and J lost 6 bases. The CDR3 runs 15 residues. Germline CDR1 and CDR2: LGHDT and YNNKEL (reference sequence). CDR3 in amino acids: CASSQEGVAGSEQYF. The DNA of the CDR3 is TGTGCCAGCAGCCAAGAGGGGGTAGCGGGCAGCGAGCAGTACTTC.

The chain has TRBV27 and TRBJ1-6; perhaps TRBD1 as D (5 bases). Trimming removed 5 bases from V and 8 bases from J, with 13 bases in between. The CDR3 covers 14 residues. Germline V gives CDR1 MNHEY, CDR2 SMNVEV (reference sequence). CDR3 residues: CASSLTVTDSPLHF. CDR3 nucleotides: TGTGCCAGCAGTCTGACAGTTACTGATTCACCCCTCCACTTT.

The CDR3 nucleotides are TGTGCCAGCAGCGTAGTTAGCGGTGGCTCGGGGGAGACCCAGTACTTC. This gives the protein CASSVVSGGSGETQYF. The chain is built from TRBV9 and TRBJ2-5, with a weak D call TRBD2 (6 bases). V was clipped by 0 bases and J by 5 bases, with 17 bases between them. The CDR3 is 16 residues long. Looked up from germline, CDR1 is SGDLS and CDR2 is YYNGEE.

The chain employs TRBV19 and TRBJ1-5, with a possible D match to TRBD1 (6 bases). Germline V gene data show CDR1 as LNHDA and CDR2 as SQIVND (reference sequence). Trimming pared 2 bases from V and 3 bases from J, leaving 14 bases between. The CDR3 is 16 amino acids. CDR3 DNA: TGTGCCAGTAGTATATTTCAGTCAGGGGACAATCAGCCCCAGCATTTT. Amino acid sequence: CASSIFQSGDNQPQHF.

The rearrangement uses TRBV11-2 and TRBJ2-3, with 7 positions matching TRBD2. The length of the CDR3 is 16 residues. The trim removed 5 bases at V and 0 bases at J, leaving 8 bases unmatched. CDR1 is SGHAT, CDR2 FQNNGV, per germline. The CDR3 is CASSAESGISTDTQYF. In nucleotides, the CDR3 is TGTGCCAGCAGCGCGGAGAGCGGGATAAGCACAGATACGCAGTATTTT.

The chain is built from TRBV2 and TRBJ1-2; 11 bases line up with TRBD1. The ends lost 11 bases at V and 7 bases at J; junction bases unmatched: 6. Germline CDR1 and CDR2: SNHLY and FYNNEI. CDR3 length equals 12 residues. The CDR3, as DNA: TGTGCCGGCGGACAGGGGGCTTTTGGCTACACCTTC. Translation gives CAGGQGAFGYTF.

This clone was observed once. The rearrangement links TRBV19 to TRBJ2-3; D remains ambiguous. The CDR3 has 13 residues. Trimming cost V 2 bases and J 1 base, with 4 bases left between them. Per germline, CDR1 LNHDA and CDR2 SQIVND (reference sequence). CDR3 in amino acids: CASSIQGTDTQYF. CDR3 bases: TGTGCCAGTAGTATACAGGGCACAGATACGCAGTATTTT.

The rearrangement uses TRBV5-1 and TRBJ1-6; 9 bases fit TRBD1. V was pared by 4 bases and J by 5 bases, with 1 base of the junction left unmatched. The CDR3 sequence is 14 residues long. Germline V gives CDR1 SGHRS, CDR2 YFSETQ. CDR3 region: CASSRTGDNSPLHF. Written as DNA, the CDR3 is TGCGCCAGCAGCCGGACAGGGGATAATTCACCCCTCCACTTT.